This TCR beta chain was captured by sequencing in a study of spatial heterogeneity in lung cancer. Study-wide findings and caveats: Counts of expanded intratumoral alpha and beta TCRs tracked tumor mutation counts.

Looked up from germline, CDR1 is MNHEY and CDR2 is SVGAGI. The V gene lost 6 bases and the J gene lost 9 bases, with 12 bases spanning the gap. The CDR3 has 12 amino acids. At least ten counts were recorded for this clonotype. What it binds is unknown. A unique molecular identifier was attached to every TCR cDNA molecule. TCRdb passed the 5' RACE reads through MiXCR, listing each CDR3 protein once. The table includes roughly 10,000 distinct CDR3 sequences, about 8% detected once. The sample's time point: sample taken at primary tumor resection. Untreated early-stage non-small cell lung cancer patients, roughly 75 in total, were the donors. In each case, whole RNA from tumor, nontumor lung or frozen PBMC was sequenced unsorted.

This material consisted of lung tumor tissue, taken at surgery. The gene calls are TRBV6-5 and TRBJ2-1; D might be TRBD1 (5 bases). This sequence was found in a female donor with early-stage non-small cell lung cancer. In nucleotides, the CDR3 is TGTGCCAGCAGGTCAGGGTCTGTTGAGCAGTTCTTC. Translation gives CASRSGSVEQFF.